These 29 T cell receptor beta chains came from one sample sequenced in a study of CD8 T cells in Susac syndrome. The authors reverse transcribed about 0.5 to 1 ug RNA with random hexamers. TCRdb fed the immunoSEQ multiplex PCR reads into MiXCR, producing one record per CDR3 protein. The table includes 110,000 to 150,000 distinct CDR3 sequences, about 93% detected once. Sequencing input: CD8+ T cells from PBMCs. These receptors were obtained from a human donor in good health.

CDR3 sequence: CSARIRTSGISYNEQFF. In DNA form, the CDR3 reads TGCAGTGCTAGGATCCGGACTAGCGGGATCTCCTACAATGAGCAGTTCTTC. The genes are TRBV20-1 and TRBJ2-1; 12 bases are shared with TRBD2. After removal of 3 bases from V and 0 bases from J, the junction contained 6 bases not matched to a gene. The CDR3 has 17 amino acids. The germline V gene encodes CDR1 DFQATT and CDR2 SNEGSKA (reference sequence).

The chain links TRBV30 to TRBJ2-2, with 11 bases that match TRBD2. After removal of 5 bases from V and 6 bases from J, the junction contained 5 bases not matched to a gene. The germline CDR1 and CDR2 sequences are GTSNPN and SVGIG (reference sequence). There are 14 residues in the CDR3. CDR3 bases: TGTGCCTGGGTTAGCGGGAGGGCGGCCGGGGAGCTGTTTTTT. It specifies CAWVSGRAAGELFF.

The CDR3 is CAGQGAQSYEQYF. DNA for the CDR3: TGTGCCGGACAGGGGGCCCAATCCTACGAGCAGTACTTC. The gene calls are TRBV7-9 and TRBJ2-7, with 11 bases identical to TRBD1. This CDR3 region has 13 residues. V was clipped by 11 bases and J by 1 base; unmatched bases: 4. Germline CDR1 and CDR2: SEHNR and FQNEAQ (reference sequence).

With regard to this clonotype: One end of the junction does not line up with germline, which may come from a read error. In nucleotides, the CDR3 is TGTGCCAGCGGTTACGGCGGGGGAGGCTACGAGCAGTACTTC. It is translated as CASGYGGGGYEQYF. This chain uses TRBV6-5 with TRBJ2-7, with 7 nucleotides matching TRBD2. The CDR3 contains 14 residues. Germline CDR1 is MNHEY and CDR2 is SVGAGI.

The chain joins TRBV29-1 to TRBJ2-3; D gene uncertain. This CDR3 comprises 16 residues. Per germline, CDR1 SQVTM and CDR2 ANQGSEA. Trimming stripped 0 bases from V and 0 bases from J, with 13 bases between. CDR3 residues: CSVEDSTYSSTDTQYF. The CDR3 DNA reads as TGCAGCGTTGAAGATTCCACATATTCTAGCACAGATACGCAGTATTTT.

The V and J genes are TRBV29-1 and TRBJ2-1, with 8 bases fitting TRBD2. The V gene end was trimmed by 6 bases and the J gene end by 1 base; junction bases not matched to a gene: 5. The CDR3 is 14 residues long. Germline CDR1 reads SQVTM; CDR2 reads ANQGSEA. CDR3 DNA: TGCAGCGTGGCCGGGACTAGTTCCTACAATGAGCAGTTCTTC. Amino acid sequence: CSVAGTSSYNEQFF.

A single count supports this clonotype. The J gene is TRBJ2-1, the V gene TRBV30, with 7 nucleotides matching TRBD2. With 4 bases clipped from V and 10 bases from J, the junction kept 7 bases outside the gene matches. Germline V gene lookup returns CDR1 GTSNPN and CDR2 SVGIG (reference sequence). This CDR3 region has 12 residues. This CDR3 is CAWTSGTREQFF. Written as DNA, the CDR3 is TGTGCCTGGACTAGCGGAACAAGGGAGCAGTTCTTC.

This rearrangement joins TRBV29-1 to TRBJ2-7; possibly TRBD1 for D (6 bases). Per the germline V gene, CDR1 is SQVTM and CDR2 is ANQGSEA. The CDR3 has 13 residues. Between the trimmed V and J ends, which lost 6 bases and 2 bases, there was a span of 14 bases. CDR3 amino acids: CSVPQGIPYEQYF. The CDR3 coding sequence is TGCAGCGTCCCACAGGGTATCCCCTACGAGCAGTACTTC.

This sequence joins TRBV4-3 and TRBJ2-2, with 13 bases fitting TRBD2. The CDR3 loop spans 17 amino acids. The germline gives CDR1 LGHNA, CDR2 YSLEER. V lost 3 bases and J lost 7; bases outside the gene matches: 8. CDR3 sequence: CASSQEGLAGEGGELFF. CDR3 nucleotide sequence: TGCGCCAGCAGCCAGGAAGGACTAGCGGGAGAGGGCGGGGAGCTGTTTTTT.

The rearrangement uses TRBV27 and TRBJ2-1; D call uncertain. Trimming shortened V by 2 bases and J by 9 bases, and 11 bases separated the two germline ends. CDR3 length: 13 amino acids. Germline V gene lookup returns CDR1 MNHEY and CDR2 SMNVEV (reference sequence). This chain's CDR3 is CASSLGMSGEQFF. The DNA of the CDR3 is TGTGCCAGCAGTTTAGGGATGTCTGGTGAGCAGTTCTTC.

V and J are TRBV24-1 and TRBJ1-2; D remains ambiguous. Deletions cut 3 bases from V and 3 bases from J, with 10 bases between. The CDR3 has 14 amino acids. Germline values: CDR1 KGHDR, CDR2 SFDVKD. The CDR3, as DNA: TGTGCCACCAGTGATACGACGGAGTACTATGGCTACACCTTC. Its protein is CATSDTTEYYGYTF.

V is TRBV20-1 and J is TRBJ2-3, with TRBD1 identical over 8 bases. There are 16 residues in the CDR3. The V segment lost 1 base and the J segment 5 bases; nucleotides outside the gene matches: 11. Germline-derived CDR1 and CDR2 are DFQATT and SNEGSKA (reference sequence). CDR3 DNA: TGCAGTGCTAGAGCGCAACAGGGGGGAAGCCGAGATACGCAGTATTTT. This codes for CSARAQQGGSRDTQYF.

The chain has TRBV28 and TRBJ1-1; D is unclear. This CDR3 region has 14 residues. The V and J ends lost 2 bases and 5 bases respectively, with 12 bases between them. CDR1 MDHEN and CDR2 SYDVKM come from the germline V gene. The CDR3 is CASSLPGMLTEAFF. The CDR3 DNA is TGTGCCAGCAGTTTACCAGGCATGTTGACTGAAGCTTTCTTT. Drawing the rest from reference TRBV28 and TRBJ1-1, the complete variable domain is DVKVTQSSRYLVKRTGEKVFLECVQDMDHENMFWYRQDPGLGLRLIYFSYDVKMKEKGDIPEGYSVSREKKERFSLILESASTNQTSMYLCASSLPGMLTEAFFGQGTRLTVV.

This clonotype was counted a single time. The gene calls are TRBV5-6 and TRBJ1-1; possibly TRBD1 for D (5 bases). From germline, CDR1 is SGHDT and CDR2 YYEEEE. This CDR3 is 13 amino acids long. V lost 4 bases and J 8 bases, leaving 15 bases between the germline ends. CDR3 sequence reads: CASSAGTPLEAFF. The CDR3 nucleotides are TGTGCCAGCAGCGCCGGGACGCCTCTGGAAGCTTTCTTT. Full variable domain (rest looked up from reference TRBV5-6 and TRBJ1-1): DAGVTQSPTHLIKTRGQQVTLRCSPKSGHDTVSWYQQALGQGPQFIFQYYEEEERQRGNFPDRFSGHQFPNYSSELNVNALLLGDSALYLCASSAGTPLEAFFGQGTRLTVV.

The chain uses TRBV12-3 or TRBV12-4 and TRBJ1-5; TRBD1 is a possible D gene (5 bases). This CDR3 is 15 amino acids long. V lost 7 bases and J 3 bases, leaving 16 bases between the germline ends. CDR3: CASTFSGTNNQPQHF. The DNA of the CDR3 is TGTGCCAGCACCTTTAGCGGGACTAACAATCAGCCCCAGCATTTT.

This chain links TRBV20-1 with TRBJ2-3; D is unresolved. This CDR3 contains 16 residues. Germline assignment: CDR1 DFQATT and CDR2 SNEGSKA (reference sequence). Trimming cost V 1 base and J 0 bases, with 14 bases left between them. The CDR3 protein is CSARAEPATSTDTQYF. Here the CDR3 DNA reads TGCAGTGCTAGAGCGGAGCCCGCTACTAGCACAGATACGCAGTATTTT.

The genes are TRBV27 and TRBJ2-2, with 10 bases fitting TRBD2. CDR3 size: 13 residues. V shed 5 bases, J shed 9 bases, and the junction held 3 bases outside the gene matches. Germline loops: CDR1 MNHEY, CDR2 SMNVEV (reference sequence). CDR3 sequence (DNA): TGTGCCAGCAGTACTAGCGGGATGAGGGAGCTGTTTTTT. Translating it yields CASSTSGMRELFF.

The chain employs TRBV19 and TRBJ1-5, with D hard to call. V gave up 5 bases and J gave up 6 bases, with 11 bases separating them. Germline CDR1 is LNHDA and CDR2 is SQIVND (reference sequence). This CDR3 contains 13 residues. This CDR3 is CASSSYFGQPQHF. The CDR3 nucleotides are TGTGCCAGTAGTTCTTATTTCGGTCAGCCCCAGCATTTT.

This chain links TRBV4-3 with TRBJ2-1; 10 nucleotides align to TRBD2. The CDR3 runs to 16 residues. V gave up 5 bases and J gave up 4 bases; unmatched junction bases: 8. The V gene's germline CDR1 is LGHNA and CDR2 YSLEER. As DNA, the CDR3 is TGCGCCAGCAGCGCCAGTGGACTAGCGGTTTACAATGAGCAGTTCTTC. It yields the protein CASSASGLAVYNEQFF.

CDR3 loop: CASSPLGTSGNYEQYF. CDR3 nucleotide sequence: TGTGCCAGCAGCCCCCTTGGGACTAGCGGGAATTACGAGCAGTACTTC. The J gene is TRBJ2-7, the V gene TRBV13; 13 bases are a match to TRBD2. After removal of 5 bases from V and 4 bases from J, the junction contained 8 bases not matched to a gene. The CDR3 runs to 16 residues. Germline lookup yields CDR1 PRHDT and CDR2 FYEKMQ (reference sequence). Full variable domain (missing parts from reference TRBV13 and TRBJ2-7): AAGVIQSPRHLIKEKRETATLKCYPIPRHDTVYWYQQGPGQDPQFLISFYEKMQSDKGSIPDRFSAQQFSDYHSELNMSSLELGDSALYFCASSPLGTSGNYEQYFGPGTRLTVT.

CDR3 protein: CASSVPGGDTGELFF. CDR3 DNA sequence: TGTGCCAGCAGCGTACCGGGAGGGGACACCGGGGAGCTGTTTTTT. The chain joins TRBV9 to TRBJ2-2, with 8 bases matching TRBD2. The CDR3 loop spans 15 amino acids. Germline trimming cut 1 base from V and 3 bases from J; bases unmatched to any gene: 2. Germline V gives CDR1 SGDLS, CDR2 YYNGEE.

A single count supports this clonotype. The gene calls are TRBV28 and TRBJ2-5; TRBD2 aligns across 8 bases. V was clipped by 5 bases and J by 0 bases; unmatched bases: 2. Germline CDR1 reads MDHEN; CDR2 reads SYDVKM. This CDR3 region has 14 residues. In nucleotides, the CDR3 is TGTGCCAGCAGTCTCGGGGGGGACCAAGAGACCCAGTACTTC. This codes for CASSLGGDQETQYF.

The chain carries TRBV29-1 and TRBJ2-7; TRBD1 agrees at 9 bases. This CDR3 region has 15 residues. Germline-derived CDR1 and CDR2 are SQVTM and ANQGSEA. The V segment lost 1 base and the J segment 4 bases; nucleotides outside the gene matches: 8. Here the CDR3 reads CSVEGQGENIYEQYF. CDR3 nucleotides: TGCAGCGTTGAAGGACAGGGGGAGAATATATACGAGCAGTACTTC.

The rearrangement links TRBV6-1 to TRBJ2-1, with 8 positions matching TRBD2. The ends lost 2 bases at V and 4 bases at J; junction bases unmatched: 7. In germline, CDR1 is MNHNS, CDR2 SASEGT. The CDR3 contains 16 residues. CDR3 loop: CASSELAGLGYNEQFF. In DNA form, the CDR3 reads TGTGCCAGCAGTGAATTAGCGGGACTAGGGTACAATGAGCAGTTCTTC.

The CDR3 bases are TGCAGCGTTGAAGATCAGCAGGGGGGTTTTAGCACAGATACGCAGTATTTT. Translated: CSVEDQQGGFSTDTQYF. The chain employs TRBV29-1 and TRBJ2-3; D is perhaps TRBD1 (7 bases). Trimming took 0 bases from V and 0 from J, leaving 16 bases between them. In germline, CDR1 is SQVTM, CDR2 ANQGSEA. This CDR3 has 17 amino acids.

The chain recombines TRBV11-2 with TRBJ2-7; 9 bases line up with TRBD1. Germline V gene lookup returns CDR1 SGHAT and CDR2 FQNNGV. J lost 7 bases, V lost 4 bases, and 8 bases had no gene match. The CDR3 length is 14 residues. The CDR3 DNA is TGTGCCAGCAGCTCTCCGGGACAGGGAAGAGAGCAGTACTTC. This sequence encodes CASSSPGQGREQYF.

The gene calls are TRBV27 and TRBJ2-1; the match to TRBD1 covers 7 bases. Germline V gene data show CDR1 as MNHEY and CDR2 as SMNVEV (reference sequence). The ends lost 7 bases at V and 7 bases at J; junction bases unmatched: 7. The CDR3 runs to 13 residues. The CDR3 reads CASTNRGGNEQFF. The CDR3 DNA sequence: TGTGCCAGCACAAACAGGGGTGGAAATGAGCAGTTCTTC.

The J gene is TRBJ2-1, the V gene TRBV12-3 or TRBV12-4; no firm D call. The V end lost 6 bases, the J end lost 9 bases, and 9 bases lay between the germline ends. CDR3 length: 11 amino acids. The CDR3 sequence is CASSQNGEQFF. In DNA form, the CDR3 reads TGTGCCAGCAGCCAGAACGGTGAGCAGTTCTTC.

The chain combines TRBV4-3 with TRBJ2-7; TRBD2 agrees at 11 bases. The germline gives CDR1 LGHNA, CDR2 YSLEER. The CDR3 loop spans 19 amino acids. J lost 3 bases, V lost 3 bases, and 16 bases had no gene match. This CDR3 reads CASSQRLDGRLAGFYEQYF. The CDR3 bases are TGCGCCAGCAGCCAGAGACTAGACGGGAGACTAGCGGGATTCTACGAGCAGTACTTC.